The 8 T cell receptor beta chains presented below share a single source sample, sequenced in a study of cytomegalovirus exposure and HLA in healthy donors (dated by TCRdb to 2016 to 2017). The protocol used for the library was the immunoSEQ multiplex PCR assay. For the multiplex PCR, a mixture combining 60 forward primers for TCR Vbeta segments and 13 reverse primers for TCR Jbeta segments was used. TCRdb stores this immuneACCESS table with in-frame sequences only. Part of the clones is absent; in the studies checked, under half of the shortfall reflects unresolved V genes, and no reason is known for the rest. This sample lists about 110,000 clones; roughly 73% were detected once. Jointly, the top ten make up roughly 2.5% of the sample. Sequences were obtained from PBMCs. The receptors here all came from a man aged 35 to 55 in good health and CMV-seronegative.

This chain joins TRBV19 and TRBJ2-3; 11 bases align to TRBD1. Germline loops: CDR1 LNHDA, CDR2 SQIVND (reference sequence). This CDR3 has 16 amino acids. The V gene end was trimmed by 0 bases and the J gene end by 5 bases; junction bases not matched to a gene: 4. The CDR3: CASSIEDRGRIDTQYF. CDR3 DNA sequence: TGTGCCAGTAGTATAGAGGACAGGGGGCGTATAGATACGCAGTATTTT.

This clone has only a few counts. This sequence joins TRBV7-8 and TRBJ1-5; 10 positions agree with TRBD1. Germline CDR1 SGHVS, CDR2 FQNEAQ. V lost 5 bases, J lost 5 bases, and 12 bases stayed unmatched. There are 17 residues in the CDR3. The CDR3 DNA sequence: TGTGCCAGCAGCAAACTGACAGGGGGCATAGGAGATCAGCCCCAGCATTTT. This gives the protein CASSKLTGGIGDQPQHF.

This clone occurred a few times. The chain has TRBV7-7 and TRBJ2-3; 8 bases map to TRBD1. The CDR3 is 15 residues long. Germline-derived CDR1 and CDR2 are SSHAT and FNYEAQ (reference sequence). Unmatched junction bases numbered 5, after V lost 6 bases and J lost 0 bases. CDR3 protein: CASSMGDRSTDTQYF. The CDR3 DNA reads TGTGCCAGCAGTATGGGGGACAGGAGCACAGATACGCAGTATTTT. The full variable domain, in which reference TRBV7-7 and TRBJ2-3 provide the parts outside the CDR3, is GAGVSQSPRYKVTKRGQDVTLRCDPISSHATLYWYQQALGQGPEFLTYFNYEAQPDKSGLPSDRFSAERPEGSISTLTIQRTEQRDSAMYRCASSMGDRSTDTQYFGPGTRLTVL.

V is TRBV5-5 and J is TRBJ1-1; D gene ambiguous. Looked up from germline, CDR1 is SGHKS and CDR2 is YYEKEE (reference sequence). This CDR3 spans 13 amino acids. The V and J ends lost 0 bases and 10 bases respectively, with 13 bases between them. This CDR3 is CASSLVSSNRAFF. CDR3 DNA sequence: TGTGCCAGCAGCTTGGTGTCCTCTAATCGAGCTTTCTTT. Drawing the rest from reference TRBV5-5 and TRBJ1-1, the complete variable domain is DAGVTQSPTHLIKTRGQQVTLRCSPISGHKSVSWYQQVLGQGPQFIFQYYEKEERGRGNFPDRFSARQFPNYSSELNVNALLLGDSALYLCASSLVSSNRAFFGQGTRLTVV.

This clone was seen a handful of times. Other DNA sequences in the same sample also yield this CDR3. The V call is TRBV2, the J call TRBJ1-2; 10 bases are a match to TRBD1. The ends lost 3 bases at V and 8 bases at J; junction bases unmatched: 6. The CDR3 spans 14 residues. Germline CDR1 SNHLY, CDR2 FYNNEI. The CDR3 here is CASSDRDRGYGYTF. The CDR3 DNA reads as TGTGCCAGCAGTGACAGGGACAGGGGATACGGCTACACCTTC.

This clone has just a few counts. V and J are TRBV7-2 and TRBJ2-3; 11 nucleotides line up with TRBD2. Germline V gene data show CDR1 as SGHTA and CDR2 as FQGNSA. The V gene end was trimmed by 5 bases and the J gene end by 6 bases; junction bases not matched to a gene: 13. The CDR3 runs to 17 residues. CDR3 in amino acids: CASSAEGLSGGADTQYF. The DNA of the CDR3 is TGTGCCAGCAGCGCAGAGGGTCTTAGCGGGGGGGCCGATACGCAGTATTTT.

This clone was detected only once. The missing conserved phenylalanine or tryptophan at the end of this CDR3 makes a read error likely. V is TRBV5-1 and J is TRBJ1-1; D remains unclear. Germline loops: CDR1 SGHRS, CDR2 YFSETQ. V gave up 7 bases and J gave up 0 bases, with 10 bases separating them. The CDR3 is made up of 13 amino acids. The CDR3: CASAGVVNTEAFL. CDR3 nucleotide sequence: TGCGCCAGCGCCGGGGTGGTGAACACTGAAGCTTTCCTT.

The chain has TRBV10-1 and TRBJ1-5; a possible D gene is TRBD1 (5 bases). Trimming stripped 5 bases from V and 4 bases from J, with 18 bases between. From germline, CDR1 is WNHNN and CDR2 SYGVQD (reference sequence). The CDR3 is 16 amino acids. Written as DNA, the CDR3 is TGCGCCAGCAGTACCTCCCCGGGCAGGGTGAATCAGCCCCAGCATTTT. This translates into CASSTSPGRVNQPQHF.